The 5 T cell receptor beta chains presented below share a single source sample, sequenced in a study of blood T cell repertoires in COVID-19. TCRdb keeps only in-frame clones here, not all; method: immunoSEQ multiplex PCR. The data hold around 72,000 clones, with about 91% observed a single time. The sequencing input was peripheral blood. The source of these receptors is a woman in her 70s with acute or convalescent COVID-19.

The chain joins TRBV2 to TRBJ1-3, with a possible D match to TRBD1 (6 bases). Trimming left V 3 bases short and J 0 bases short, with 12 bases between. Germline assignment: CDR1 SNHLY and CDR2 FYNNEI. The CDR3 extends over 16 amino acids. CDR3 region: CASSDWGQTSGNTIYF. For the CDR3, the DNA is TGTGCCAGCAGTGACTGGGGGCAGACCTCTGGAAACACCATATATTTT.

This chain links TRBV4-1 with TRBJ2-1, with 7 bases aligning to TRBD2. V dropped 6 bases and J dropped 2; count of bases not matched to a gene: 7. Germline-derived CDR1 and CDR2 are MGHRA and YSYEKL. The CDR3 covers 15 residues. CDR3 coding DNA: TGCGCCAGCAGTTTCAGCGGGGAAACCTACAATGAGCAGTTCTTC. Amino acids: CASSFSGETYNEQFF.

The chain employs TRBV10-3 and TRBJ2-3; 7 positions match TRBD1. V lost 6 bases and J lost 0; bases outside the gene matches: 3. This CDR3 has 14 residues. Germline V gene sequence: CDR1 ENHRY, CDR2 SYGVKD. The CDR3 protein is CAISDRDSTDTQYF. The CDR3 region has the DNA TGTGCCATCAGCGACAGGGATAGCACAGATACGCAGTATTTT.

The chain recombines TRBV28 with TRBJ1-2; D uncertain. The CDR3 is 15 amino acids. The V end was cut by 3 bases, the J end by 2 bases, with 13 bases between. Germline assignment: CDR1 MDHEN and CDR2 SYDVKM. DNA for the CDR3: TGTGCCAGCAGTTTGAGTTCTACCACCAACTATGGCTACACCTTC. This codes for CASSLSSTTNYGYTF.

CDR3 in amino acids: CASMLRGRVEAFF. In DNA form, the CDR3 reads TGTGCCAGCATGTTGAGAGGGAGGGTGGAAGCTTTCTTT. This chain uses TRBV2 with TRBJ1-1; D remains unclear. This CDR3 has 13 residues. CDR1 SNHLY and CDR2 FYNNEI come from the germline V gene. V lost 7 bases to trimming and J lost 8 bases, with 17 bases between them.